This is a list of T cell receptor beta chains from one sample in a study of sequential checkpoint blockade in melanoma. Assay: immunoSEQ multiplex PCR; the TCRdb copy retains only in-frame clones and omits some. The data show under 20,000 clones, about 74% seen once. The sample here was CD8+ T cells sorted from blood (inferred from file names), taken from a patient given nivolumab and ipilimumab in sequence. The source of these receptors is a human donor with melanoma. Each CDR3 is given with its conserved first and last residue. The order of the fields is CDR3 protein, CDR3 DNA, V gene, J gene, D gene, clone size. A D gene is named only where the DNA matches it firmly. Clone size is shown for a subset of rows, as once, few, many or a class of expanded clone.

CDR3: CATAHGTDTDTQYF
DNA: TGTGCCACTGCGCATGGGACAGACACAGATACGCAGTATTTT
V: TRBV6-4
J: TRBJ2-3
D: TRBD1
size: .

CDR3: CASSQRTGGNYGYTF
DNA: TGCGCCAGCAGCCAAAGGACAGGGGGGAACTATGGCTACACCTTC
V: TRBV5-1
J: TRBJ1-2
D: TRBD1
size: .

CDR3: CASSLAGGPREQYF
DNA: TGTGCCAGCAGCTTAGCGGGGGGGCCTCGGGAGCAGTACTTC
V: TRBV7-2
J: TRBJ2-5
D: .
size: .

CDR3: CASSSGLLYQETQYF
DNA: TGTGCCAGCAGCTCAGGACTTCTGTACCAAGAGACCCAGTACTTC
V: TRBV7-2
J: TRBJ2-5
D: .
size: .

CDR3: CASSQDWGQSTYEQYF
DNA: TGCGCCAGCAGCCAAGATTGGGGACAGAGCACCTACGAGCAGTACTTC
V: TRBV4-3
J: TRBJ2-7
D: TRBD1
size: once

CDR3: CASSDGTSGSLWNEQFF
DNA: TGTGCCAGCAGCGATGGGACTAGCGGGAGCTTGTGGAATGAGCAGTTCTTC
V: TRBV5-8
J: TRBJ2-1
D: TRBD2
size: .

CDR3: CASSLAAGADYGYTF
DNA: TGTGCCAGCAGCTTAGCGGCAGGGGCGGACTATGGCTACACCTTC
V: TRBV7-9
J: TRBJ1-2
D: .
size: .

CDR3: CAWSSRVEWTEAFF
DNA: TGTGCCTGGAGTTCGAGGGTCGAATGGACTGAAGCTTTCTTT
V: TRBV30
J: TRBJ1-1
D: .
size: .

CDR3: CASSQMTGAHEQYF
DNA: TGCGCCAGCAGCCAAATGACAGGGGCCCACGAGCAGTACTTC
V: TRBV4-1
J: TRBJ2-7
D: TRBD1
size: .

CDR3: CASSSGLADVNTQYF
DNA: TGCGCCAGCAGCTCGGGACTAGCGGACGTAAATACGCAGTATTTT
V: TRBV5-1
J: TRBJ2-3
D: TRBD2
size: once

CDR3: CASSFGGFTEAFF
DNA: TGTGCCAGCAGCTTTGGGGGGTTCACTGAAGCTTTCTTT
V: TRBV7-2
J: TRBJ1-1
D: .
size: once

CDR3: CASSLLGTGDGYTF
DNA: TGTGCCAGCAGCTTACTTGGGACAGGGGATGGCTACACCTTC
V: TRBV7-9
J: TRBJ1-2
D: TRBD1
size: .

CDR3: CAIRLETSENTEAFF
DNA: TGTGCCATCAGACTAGAGACATCTGAGAACACTGAAGCTTTCTTT
V: TRBV10-3
J: TRBJ1-1
D: .
size: .

CDR3: CASTVAGGSSYNEQFF
DNA: TGTGCCAGCACGGTAGCGGGAGGAAGCTCCTACAATGAGCAGTTCTTC
V: TRBV28
J: TRBJ2-1
D: TRBD2
size: .

CDR3: CASSPSSKKDEQYF
DNA: TGTGCCAGCAGTCCTTCCAGTAAGAAAGACGAGCAGTACTTC
V: TRBV2
J: TRBJ2-7
D: .
size: .

CDR3: CASSPLAGPDTDTQYF
DNA: TGCGCCAGCAGCCCACTAGCGGGGCCCGACACAGATACGCAGTATTTT
V: TRBV5-1
J: TRBJ2-3
D: TRBD2
size: .

CDR3: CASSLWGREGTDTQYF
DNA: TGTGCCAGCAGTTTATGGGGGCGGGAGGGCACAGATACGCAGTATTTT
V: TRBV28
J: TRBJ2-3
D: TRBD2
size: .

CDR3: CASSPGTGANNQPQHF
DNA: TGTGCCAGCAGCCCAGGGACAGGGGCTAACAATCAGCCCCAGCATTTT
V: TRBV4-2
J: TRBJ1-5
D: TRBD1
size: .

CDR3: CASSLGGGYTEAFF
DNA: TGCGCCAGCAGCTTGGGCGGGGGGTACACTGAAGCTTTCTTT
V: TRBV5-1
J: TRBJ1-1
D: .
size: .

CDR3: CSAETGSPYEQYF
DNA: TGCAGCGCCGAGACAGGCTCACCCTACGAGCAGTACTTC
V: TRBV29-1
J: TRBJ2-7
D: .
size: .

CDR3: CASSVAAGGTEAFF
DNA: TGTGCCAGCAGCGTAGCGGCCGGGGGCACTGAAGCTTTCTTT
V: TRBV9
J: TRBJ1-1
D: .
size: .

CDR3: CASSIGALPQHF
DNA: TGTGCCAGTAGTATAGGGGCCCTGCCCCAGCATTTT
V: TRBV19
J: TRBJ1-5
D: .
size: .

CDR3: CASSQRTSGGDNEQFF
DNA: TGTGCCAGCAGCCAGCGAACTAGCGGGGGGGACAATGAGCAGTTCTTC
V: TRBV14
J: TRBJ2-1
D: TRBD2
size: .

CDR3: CAAAGTGGGTDTQYF
DNA: TGTGCCGCCGCCGGGACAGGGGGGGGCACAGATACGCAGTATTTT
V: TRBV6-6
J: TRBJ2-3
D: TRBD1
size: .

CDR3: CASTHGAGGINEQFF
DNA: TGTGCCAGCACCCACGGGGCAGGGGGTATAAATGAGCAGTTCTTC
V: TRBV27
J: TRBJ2-1
D: TRBD1
size: .

CDR3: CASSNSRYNEQFF
DNA: TGTGCCAGTAGCAACTCACGGTACAATGAGCAGTTCTTC
V: TRBV19
J: TRBJ2-1
D: .
size: .

CDR3: CASSSSYKGGALGANVLTF
DNA: TGTGCCAGCAGCTCCAGCTACAAGGGCGGGGCTCTGGGGGCCAACGTCCTGACTTTC
V: TRBV28
J: TRBJ2-6
D: .
size: .

CDR3: CASSPQPTDTRYF
DNA: TGCGCCAGCAGCCCACAACCCACAGATACGCGGTATTTT
V: TRBV4-1
J: TRBJ2-3
D: .
size: .

CDR3: CAWSASRGRRYEQYF
DNA: TGTGCCTGGAGTGCCAGCAGGGGGCGAAGATACGAGCAGTACTTC
V: TRBV30
J: TRBJ2-7
D: TRBD1
size: .